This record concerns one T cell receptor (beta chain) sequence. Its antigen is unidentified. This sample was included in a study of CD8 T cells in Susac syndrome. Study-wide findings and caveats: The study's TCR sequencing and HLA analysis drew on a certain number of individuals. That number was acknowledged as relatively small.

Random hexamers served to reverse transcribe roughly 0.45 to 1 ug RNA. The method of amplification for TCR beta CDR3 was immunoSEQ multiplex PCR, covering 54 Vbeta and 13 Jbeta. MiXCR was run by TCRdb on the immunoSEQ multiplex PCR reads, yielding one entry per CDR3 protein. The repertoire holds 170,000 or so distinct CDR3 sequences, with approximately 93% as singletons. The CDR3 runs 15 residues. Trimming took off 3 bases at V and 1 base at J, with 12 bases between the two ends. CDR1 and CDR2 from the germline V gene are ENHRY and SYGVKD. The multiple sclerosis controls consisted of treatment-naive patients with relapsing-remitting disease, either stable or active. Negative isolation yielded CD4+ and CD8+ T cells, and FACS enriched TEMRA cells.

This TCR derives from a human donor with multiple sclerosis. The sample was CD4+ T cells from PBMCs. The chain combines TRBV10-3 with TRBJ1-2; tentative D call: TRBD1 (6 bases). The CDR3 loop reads CAISDRQGLNYGYTF. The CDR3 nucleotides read TGTGCCATCAGTGATCGGCAGGGGCTTAACTATGGCTACACCTTC.